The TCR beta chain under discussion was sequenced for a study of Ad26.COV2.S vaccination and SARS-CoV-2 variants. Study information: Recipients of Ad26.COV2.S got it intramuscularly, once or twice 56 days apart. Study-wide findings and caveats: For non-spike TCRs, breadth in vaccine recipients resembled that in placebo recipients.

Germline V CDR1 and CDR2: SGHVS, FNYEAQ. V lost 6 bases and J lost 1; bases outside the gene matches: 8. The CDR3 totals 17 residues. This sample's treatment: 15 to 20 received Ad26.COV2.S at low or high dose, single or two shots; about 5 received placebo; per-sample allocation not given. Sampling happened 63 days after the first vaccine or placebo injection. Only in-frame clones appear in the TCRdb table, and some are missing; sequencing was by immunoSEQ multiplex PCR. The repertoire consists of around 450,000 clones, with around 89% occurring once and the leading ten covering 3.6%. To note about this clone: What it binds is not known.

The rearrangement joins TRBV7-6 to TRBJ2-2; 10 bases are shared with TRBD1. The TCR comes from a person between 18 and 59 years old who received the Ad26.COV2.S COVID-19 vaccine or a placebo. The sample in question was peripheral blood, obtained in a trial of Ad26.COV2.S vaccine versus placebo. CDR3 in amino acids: CASRPGTGAMNTGELFF. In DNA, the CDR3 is TGTGCCAGCAGACCCGGGACAGGGGCCATGAACACCGGGGAGCTGTTTTTT.